This T cell receptor beta chain was retrieved from a study of blood T cell repertoires in COVID-19. Profiled with immunoSEQ multiplex PCR; TCRdb holds only in-frame clones, not every one. The repertoire holds roughly 120,000 clones, roughly 79% seen once, with roughly 16% in the top ten. CDR3 length equals 18 residues. The J segment lost 5 bases and the V segment lost 4 bases, leaving 15 bases of the junction unmatched. From germline, CDR1 is MDHEN and CDR2 SYDVKM. Specimen: peripheral blood. This rearrangement joins TRBV28 to TRBJ2-3; 10 positions match TRBD2. The receptor's source is a woman at least 80 years old with active or convalescent COVID-19. The CDR3 DNA is TGTGCCAGCAGTTCGCCCCCTACGAGCGGGAGGGCCTTAGATACGCAGTATTTT. Residues: CASSSPPTSGRALDTQYF.